The entry below describes one T cell receptor beta chain. Its matching antigen is unknown. This entry is derived from a study of cytomegalovirus exposure and HLA in healthy donors. CDR3 length: 13 amino acids. V was pared by 7 bases and J by 8 bases, with 6 bases of the junction left unmatched. Looked up from germline, CDR1 is LGHNT and CDR2 is FRNRAP. Study-level results: In a later analysis, a missense DCLRE1C variant was linked to TCR beta V- and J-gene trimming. A few CMV-associated chains were confirmed in vitro to be specific for CMV antigens.

The PCR made use of 60 Vbeta and 13 Jbeta primers. Original handling: Unique TCR beta chains numbered around 80 million in a later analysis, with approximately 10 million shared. The assay was immunoSEQ multiplex PCR, and TCRdb's table has in-frame clones only and misses some. D and trimming were read from the DNA, whereas the V and J calls and clone size are those reported in that table. This table holds around 280,000 clones, roughly 90% found once. What was sequenced was PBMCs. V usage is TRBV12-5 and J usage is TRBJ1-3, with 9 positions matching TRBD1. The TCR was taken from a woman aged 18-29 years in good health and CMV-seronegative. CDR3: CASAQQGAYTIYF. The CDR3 region has the DNA TGTGCTAGTGCGCAACAGGGGGCATACACCATATATTTT.